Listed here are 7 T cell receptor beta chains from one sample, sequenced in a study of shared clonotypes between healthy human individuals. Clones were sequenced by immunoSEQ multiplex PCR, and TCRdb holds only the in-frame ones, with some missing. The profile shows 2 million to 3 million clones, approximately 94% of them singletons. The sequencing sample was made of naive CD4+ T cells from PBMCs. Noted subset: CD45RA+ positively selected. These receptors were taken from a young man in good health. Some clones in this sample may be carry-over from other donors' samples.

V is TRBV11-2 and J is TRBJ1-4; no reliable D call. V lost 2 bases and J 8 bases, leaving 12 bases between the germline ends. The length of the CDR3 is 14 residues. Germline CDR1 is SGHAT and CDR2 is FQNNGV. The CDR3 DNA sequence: TGTGCCAGCAGCTTATTTCGCCTAGGGGAAAAACTGTTTTTT. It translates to CASSLFRLGEKLFF. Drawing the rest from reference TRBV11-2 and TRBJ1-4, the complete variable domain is EAGVAQSPRYKIIEKRQSVAFWCNPISGHATLYWYQQILGQGPKLLIQFQNNGVVDDSQLPKDRFSAERLKGVDSTLKIQPAKLEDSAVYLCASSLFRLGEKLFFGSGTQLSVL.

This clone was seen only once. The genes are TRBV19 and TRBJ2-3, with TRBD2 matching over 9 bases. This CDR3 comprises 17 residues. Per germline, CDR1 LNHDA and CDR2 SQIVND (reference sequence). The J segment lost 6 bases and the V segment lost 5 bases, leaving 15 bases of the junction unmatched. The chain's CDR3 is CASSAQWIAGAADTQYF. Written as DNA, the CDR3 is TGTGCCAGTAGTGCCCAATGGATAGCGGGAGCTGCTGATACGCAGTATTTT.

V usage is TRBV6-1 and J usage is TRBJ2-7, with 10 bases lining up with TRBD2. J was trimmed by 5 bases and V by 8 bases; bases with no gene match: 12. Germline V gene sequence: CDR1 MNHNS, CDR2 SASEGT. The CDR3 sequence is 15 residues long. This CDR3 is CASWPRVAGGDEQYF. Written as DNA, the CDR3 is TGTGCCAGCTGGCCCCGTGTAGCGGGAGGCGACGAGCAGTACTTC.

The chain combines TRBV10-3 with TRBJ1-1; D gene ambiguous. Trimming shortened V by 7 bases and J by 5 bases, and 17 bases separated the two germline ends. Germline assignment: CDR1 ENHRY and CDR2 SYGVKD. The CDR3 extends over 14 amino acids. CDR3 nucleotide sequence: TGTGCCATCAAAATCGCACCGACCTCTACTGAAGCTTTCTTT. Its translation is CAIKIAPTSTEAFF.

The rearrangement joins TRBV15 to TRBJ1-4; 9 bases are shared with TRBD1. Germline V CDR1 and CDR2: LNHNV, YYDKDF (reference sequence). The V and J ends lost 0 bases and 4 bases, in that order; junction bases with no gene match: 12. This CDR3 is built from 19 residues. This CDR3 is CATSRDLVQGAVGNEKLFF. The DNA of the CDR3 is TGTGCCACCAGCAGAGATCTCGTACAGGGGGCTGTCGGTAATGAAAAACTGTTTTTT.

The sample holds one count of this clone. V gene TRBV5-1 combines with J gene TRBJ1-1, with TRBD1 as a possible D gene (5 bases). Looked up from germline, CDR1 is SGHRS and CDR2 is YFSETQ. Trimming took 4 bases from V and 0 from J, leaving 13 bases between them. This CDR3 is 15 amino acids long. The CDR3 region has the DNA TGCGCCAGCAGCCCGTTGTCAGGGCTGAACACTGAAGCTTTCTTT. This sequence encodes CASSPLSGLNTEAFF.

The CDR3 coding sequence is TGTGCCACCAGCGCCAGACAGCGCGGCCGGACCCAGTACTTC. Protein sequence: CATSARQRGRTQYF. V gene TRBV15 combines with J gene TRBJ2-5, with D maybe TRBD1 (5 bases). This CDR3 has 14 amino acids. V lost 5 bases and J lost 7, with 17 bases in between. Germline CDR1 and CDR2: LNHNV and YYDKDF (reference sequence).